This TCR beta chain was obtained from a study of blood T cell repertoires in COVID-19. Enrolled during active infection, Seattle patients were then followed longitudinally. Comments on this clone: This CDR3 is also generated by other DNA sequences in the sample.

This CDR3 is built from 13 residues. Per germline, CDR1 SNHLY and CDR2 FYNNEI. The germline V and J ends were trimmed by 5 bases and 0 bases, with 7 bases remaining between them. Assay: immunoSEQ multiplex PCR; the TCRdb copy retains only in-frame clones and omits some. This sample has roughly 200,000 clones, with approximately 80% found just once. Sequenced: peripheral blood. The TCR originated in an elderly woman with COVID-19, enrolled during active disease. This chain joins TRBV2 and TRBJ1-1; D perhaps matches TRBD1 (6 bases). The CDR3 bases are TGTGCCAGCAGTCGGGACATGAACACTGAAGCTTTCTTT. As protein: CASSRDMNTEAFF.